Reported below is one TCR beta chain. These data come from a study of blood T cell repertoires in COVID-19. Overall study: Some COVID-19 samples were acute and others convalescent; all came from the United States, Italy and Spain. Nucleic acid was either cDNA or gDNA, and it came from T cells, B-cell-depleted T cells, or PBMCs.

In the original workflow: It was from reference gene primer amplification that nucleated cell counts were estimated. Data came from immunoSEQ multiplex PCR; TCRdb stores just in-frame clones and leaves some out. V and J calls plus clone size are reproduced from that table; the DNA served to infer D and trimming. This table has roughly 69,000 clones, 90% appearing once. Germline CDR1 is ENHRY and CDR2 is SYGVKD. V lost 6 bases to trimming and J lost 2 bases; unmatched junction nucleotides: 10. The CDR3 totals 17 residues. The receptor was isolated from a man aged 50 to 59 with acute or convalescent COVID-19. The rearrangement uses TRBV10-3 and TRBJ2-3, with 11 bases matching TRBD1. The sequencing sample was made of peripheral blood. CDR3: CAIRGPGQGGITDTQYF. The CDR3 nucleotides are TGTGCCATCAGAGGCCCGGGACAGGGGGGAATCACAGATACGCAGTATTTT.